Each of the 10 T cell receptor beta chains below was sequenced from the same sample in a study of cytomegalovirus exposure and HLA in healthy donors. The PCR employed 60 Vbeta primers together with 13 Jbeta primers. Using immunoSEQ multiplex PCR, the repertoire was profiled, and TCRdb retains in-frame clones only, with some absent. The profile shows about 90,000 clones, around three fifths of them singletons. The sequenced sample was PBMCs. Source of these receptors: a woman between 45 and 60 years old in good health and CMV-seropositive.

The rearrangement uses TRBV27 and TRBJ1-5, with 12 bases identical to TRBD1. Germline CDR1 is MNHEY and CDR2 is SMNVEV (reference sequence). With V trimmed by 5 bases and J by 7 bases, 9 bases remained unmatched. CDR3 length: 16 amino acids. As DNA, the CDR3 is TGTGCCAGCAGTCGCCTGGGACAGGGGGCGGTCCAGCCCCAGCATTTT. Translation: CASSRLGQGAVQPQHF.

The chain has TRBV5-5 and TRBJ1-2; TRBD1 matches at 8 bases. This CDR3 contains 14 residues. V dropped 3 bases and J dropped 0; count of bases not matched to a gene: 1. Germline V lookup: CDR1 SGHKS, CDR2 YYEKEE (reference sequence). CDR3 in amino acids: CASSWDRTNYGYTF. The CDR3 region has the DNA TGTGCCAGCAGCTGGGACAGGACTAACTATGGCTACACCTTC.

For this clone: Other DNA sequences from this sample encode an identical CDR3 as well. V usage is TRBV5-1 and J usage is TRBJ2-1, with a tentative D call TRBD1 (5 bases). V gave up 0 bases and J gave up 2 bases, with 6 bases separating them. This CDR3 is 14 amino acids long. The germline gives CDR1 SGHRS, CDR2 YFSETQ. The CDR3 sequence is CASSLGQPYNEQFF. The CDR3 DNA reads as TGCGCCAGCAGCTTGGGACAGCCCTACAATGAGCAGTTCTTC.

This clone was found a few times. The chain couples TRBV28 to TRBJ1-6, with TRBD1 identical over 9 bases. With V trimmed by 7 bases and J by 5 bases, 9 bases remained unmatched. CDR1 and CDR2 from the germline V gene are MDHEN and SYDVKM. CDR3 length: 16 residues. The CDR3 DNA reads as TGTGCCAGCATCCCCGACGGGACAGGGAATAATTCACCCCTCCACTTT. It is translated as CASIPDGTGNNSPLHF.

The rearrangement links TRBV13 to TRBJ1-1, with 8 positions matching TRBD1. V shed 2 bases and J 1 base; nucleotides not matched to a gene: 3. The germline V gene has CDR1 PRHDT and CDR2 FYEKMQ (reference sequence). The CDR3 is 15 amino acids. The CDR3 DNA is TGTGCCAGCAGCTTACTGGACAGGGAGAACACTGAAGCTTTCTTT. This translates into CASSLLDRENTEAFF.

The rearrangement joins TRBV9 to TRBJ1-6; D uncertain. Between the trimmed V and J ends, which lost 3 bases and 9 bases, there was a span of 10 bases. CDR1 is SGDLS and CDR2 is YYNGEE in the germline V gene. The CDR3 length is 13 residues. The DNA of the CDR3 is TGTGCCAGCAGCGGGGCCGGGGTTTCACCCCTCCACTTT. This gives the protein CASSGAGVSPLHF.

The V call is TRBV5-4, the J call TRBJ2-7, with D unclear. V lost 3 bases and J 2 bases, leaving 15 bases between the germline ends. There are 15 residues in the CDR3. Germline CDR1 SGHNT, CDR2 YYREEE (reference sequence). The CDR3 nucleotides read TGTGCCAGCAGCTCATCAGACGGTACAGCCTACGAGCAGTACTTC. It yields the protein CASSSSDGTAYEQYF.

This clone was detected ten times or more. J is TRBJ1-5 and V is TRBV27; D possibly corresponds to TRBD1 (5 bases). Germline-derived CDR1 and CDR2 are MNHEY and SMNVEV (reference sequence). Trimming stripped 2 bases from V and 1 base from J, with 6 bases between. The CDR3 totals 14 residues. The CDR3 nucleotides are TGTGCCAGCAGTTTAGGGGGGAGCAATCAGCCCCAGCATTTT. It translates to CASSLGGSNQPQHF.

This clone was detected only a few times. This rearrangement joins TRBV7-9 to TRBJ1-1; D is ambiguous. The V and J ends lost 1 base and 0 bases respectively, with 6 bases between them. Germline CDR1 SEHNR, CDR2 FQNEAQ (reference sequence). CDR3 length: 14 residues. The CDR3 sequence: CASSLGTMNTEAFF. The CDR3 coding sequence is TGTGCCAGCAGCTTAGGAACAATGAACACTGAAGCTTTCTTT.

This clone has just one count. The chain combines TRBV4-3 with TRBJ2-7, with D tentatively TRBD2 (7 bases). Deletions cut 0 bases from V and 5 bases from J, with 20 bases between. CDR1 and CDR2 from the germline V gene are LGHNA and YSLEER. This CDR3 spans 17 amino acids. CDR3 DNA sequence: TGCGCCAGCAGCCAAGATCTCGAGGGGGGGCTTCTCAACGAGCAGTACTTC. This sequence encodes CASSQDLEGGLLNEQYF.